The 18 T cell receptor beta chains in this list originate from one sample, sequenced in a study of cytomegalovirus exposure and HLA in healthy donors. PCR amplification relied on 60 Vbeta primers (plus 13 Jbeta primers). Measured with immunoSEQ multiplex PCR; TCRdb has only the in-frame clones, and not every one. The sample yields some 200,000 clones, more than 60% seen once. The sequencing input was PBMCs. These receptors all come from a man aged 50-60 years in good health and CMV-seronegative.

The chain combines TRBV18 with TRBJ2-1, with 9 bases matching TRBD1. V was clipped by 5 bases and J by 0 bases; unmatched bases: 2. The CDR3 has 15 residues. The V gene's germline CDR1 is KGHSH and CDR2 LQKENI. CDR3 sequence: CASSSGQGSYNEQFF. CDR3 nucleotide sequence: TGTGCCAGCTCATCGGGACAGGGCTCCTACAATGAGCAGTTCTTC.

The gene calls are TRBV7-6 and TRBJ2-5; 8 bases line up with TRBD2. The CDR3 runs to 14 residues. Unmatched junction bases numbered 4, after V lost 2 bases and J lost 5 bases. From germline, CDR1 is SGHVS and CDR2 FNYEAQ. As DNA, the CDR3 is TGTGCCAGCAGCTTAAGCGGGAGAGGGGAGACCCAGTACTTC. This gives the protein CASSLSGRGETQYF. Filled out from reference TRBV7-6 and TRBJ2-5, the complete variable domain reads GAGVSQSPRYKVTKRGQDVALRCDPISGHVSLYWYRQALGQGPEFLTYFNYEAQQDKSGLPNDRFSAERPEGSISTLTIQRTEQRDSAMYRCASSLSGRGETQYFGPGTRLLVL.

In this sample, this clone turned up a few times. V is TRBV6-1 and J is TRBJ2-1, with D perhaps matching TRBD2 (7 bases). CDR3 length: 14 residues. The germline gives CDR1 MNHNS, CDR2 SASEGT. Deletions cut 6 bases from V and 0 bases from J, with 9 bases between. The CDR3 spells CASRRGGSYNEQFF. The DNA for the CDR3 is TGTGCCAGCAGGAGGGGGGGCTCCTACAATGAGCAGTTCTTC.

Of note for this clone: One end of the junction does not line up with germline, which may come from a read error. The J gene is TRBJ2-7, the V gene TRBV5-4; D perhaps matches TRBD1 (6 bases). Germline CDR1 and CDR2: SGHNT and YYREEE (reference sequence). This CDR3 is built from 15 residues. The CDR3 nucleotides are TGTGCCAGCAGTTTGGGACACCGAAATCTCTACGAGCAGTACTTC. Protein sequence: CASSLGHRNLYEQYF.

The chain has TRBV7-9 and TRBJ1-4; TRBD1 aligns across 7 bases. CDR3 length: 16 amino acids. J gave up 3 bases and V 3 bases, and 7 bases lay outside the gene matches. Germline loops: CDR1 SEHNR, CDR2 FQNEAQ (reference sequence). The CDR3 bases are TGTGCCAGCAGCTTTGCCGGGACAGAGGCTAATGAAAAACTGTTTTTT. Its protein is CASSFAGTEANEKLFF.

Comment on this clone: Other DNA sequences from this sample encode an identical CDR3 as well. The rearrangement joins TRBV27 to TRBJ2-3, with D perhaps TRBD1 (6 bases). Germline V lookup: CDR1 MNHEY, CDR2 SMNVEV (reference sequence). CDR3 length: 13 amino acids. V shed 10 bases and J shed 2 bases, with 13 bases lying between them. This CDR3 is CAITGKDTDTQYF. The CDR3 DNA follows: TGTGCCATCACAGGGAAGGACACAGATACGCAGTATTTT.

The rearrangement uses TRBV6-1 and TRBJ1-3, with D perhaps matching TRBD1 (6 bases). The CDR3 totals 14 residues. V was shortened by 6 bases and J by 0 bases, with 9 bases between the two germline ends. Germline V gene data show CDR1 as MNHNS and CDR2 as SASEGT. The DNA for the CDR3 is TGTGCCAGCAGATTGACAGGCTCTGGAAACACCATATATTTT. Residues: CASRLTGSGNTIYF.

V is TRBV6-6 and J is TRBJ1-1, with 8 positions matching TRBD1. The J segment lost 7 bases and the V segment lost 2 bases, leaving 9 bases of the junction unmatched. This CDR3 is 15 amino acids long. Germline V CDR1 and CDR2: MNHNY, SVGAGI (reference sequence). The CDR3 protein is CASSYAGQGQGEAFF. The CDR3 DNA is TGTGCCAGCAGTTACGCTGGACAGGGCCAAGGTGAAGCTTTCTTT.

This clone was observed a single time. The gene calls are TRBV19 and TRBJ2-7; D is unclear. From germline, CDR1 is LNHDA and CDR2 SQIVND (reference sequence). The CDR3 spans 14 residues. The V end lost 3 bases, the J end lost 3 bases, and 12 bases lay between the germline ends. The CDR3 DNA reads TGTGCCAGTAGTATCGCAGGTCACGACTACGAGCAGTACTTC. Its translation is CASSIAGHDYEQYF.

The CDR3 loop is CSVDPGGNTGELFF. CDR3 bases: TGCAGCGTTGATCCAGGGGGGAACACCGGGGAGCTGTTTTTT. J is TRBJ2-2 and V is TRBV29-1; 7 positions agree with TRBD1. The CDR3 runs 14 residues. The V and J ends lost 3 bases and 1 base, in that order; junction bases with no gene match: 2. Looked up from germline, CDR1 is SQVTM and CDR2 is ANQGSEA.

J is TRBJ1-5 and V is TRBV4-1; no firm D call. Trimming pared 2 bases from V and 3 bases from J, leaving 8 bases between. CDR3 size: 14 residues. CDR1 is MGHRA and CDR2 is YSYEKL in the germline V gene. Written as DNA, the CDR3 is TGCGCCAGCAGCCAAATCATGGCCAATCAGCCCCAGCATTTT. It codes for CASSQIMANQPQHF.

V usage is TRBV27 and J usage is TRBJ2-5; the D gene is possibly TRBD2 (5 bases). V was clipped by 4 bases and J by 5 bases, with 11 bases between them. The CDR3 loop spans 13 amino acids. Germline V lookup: CDR1 MNHEY, CDR2 SMNVEV (reference sequence). The CDR3 spells CASSYRTGETQYF. CDR3 nucleotide sequence: TGTGCCAGCAGTTATCGGACGGGGGAGACCCAGTACTTC.

This clone was seen only once. The chain joins TRBV27 to TRBJ2-7; TRBD1 aligns across 11 bases. This CDR3 is 14 amino acids long. Germline lookup yields CDR1 MNHEY and CDR2 SMNVEV (reference sequence). J lost 2 bases, V lost 6 bases, and 3 bases had no gene match. CDR3 sequence reads: CASSPDRGPYEQYF. CDR3 nucleotide sequence: TGTGCCAGCAGCCCGGACAGGGGGCCCTACGAGCAGTACTTC.

This clone came up once. This chain connects TRBV28 to TRBJ2-5; possible D gene TRBD1, 6 bases. CDR1 is MDHEN, CDR2 SYDVKM, per germline. The CDR3 extends over 15 amino acids. V was pared by 3 bases and J by 1 base, with 12 bases between. As DNA, the CDR3 is TGTGCCAGCAGTTTGCCCGGACAGATCCAAGAGACCCAGTACTTC. Its protein is CASSLPGQIQETQYF.

This chain connects TRBV6-5 to TRBJ2-2; perhaps TRBD1 as D (6 bases). CDR1 is MNHEY, CDR2 SVGAGI, per germline. V lost 6 bases and J lost 6, with 11 bases in between. This CDR3 is 13 amino acids long. For the CDR3, the DNA is TGTGCCAGCAGCCAGTCAGGGGCCGGGGAGCTGTTTTTT. Translating it yields CASSQSGAGELFF.

CDR3 DNA: TGTGCCAGCTGGACCCGGGATTTCTTGGTTGAGCAGTACTTC. Translation: CASWTRDFLVEQYF. The chain combines TRBV6-5 with TRBJ2-7; TRBD2 is a possible D gene (5 bases). The CDR3 is made up of 14 amino acids. Trimming stripped 8 bases from V and 7 bases from J, with 21 bases between. Germline CDR1 MNHEY, CDR2 SVGAGI.

The rearrangement joins TRBV5-1 to TRBJ1-2; the match to TRBD1 covers 12 bases. CDR3 length: 19 residues. In germline, CDR1 is SGHRS, CDR2 YFSETQ. Trimming removed 0 bases from V and 2 bases from J; junction bases left unmatched: 11. The CDR3 region is CASSLAQGTGGLQNYGYTF. In DNA form, the CDR3 reads TGCGCCAGCAGCTTGGCCCAAGGGACAGGGGGCCTTCAGAACTATGGCTACACCTTC. The entire variable domain, with the rest obtained from reference TRBV5-1 and TRBJ1-2, is as follows: KAGVTQTPRYLIKTRGQQVTLSCSPISGHRSVSWYQQTPGQGLQFLFEYFSETQRNKGNFPGRFSGRQFSNSRSEMNVSTLELGDSALYLCASSLAQGTGGLQNYGYTFGSGTRLTVV.

The V call is TRBV6-5, the J call TRBJ1-2; maybe TRBD1 (6 bases). The germline V gene has CDR1 MNHEY and CDR2 SVGAGI. Trimming removed 5 bases at V and 3 bases at J, with 13 bases between. The CDR3 covers 14 residues. CDR3 nucleotides: TGTGCCAGCAGTCCCTCAGGGGCTCACTATGGCTACACCTTC. This sequence encodes CASSPSGAHYGYTF.